This T cell receptor beta chain was captured in a study of identical twins. CDR3 length: 16 residues. With 4 bases clipped from V and 7 bases from J, the junction kept 11 bases outside the gene matches. The germline gives CDR1 SGHRS, CDR2 YFSETQ. Each CDR3 protein gets one entry after TCRdb re-called the 5' RACE reads with MiXCR. The table shows 500,000 to 600,000 distinct CDR3 sequences, with under 25% occurring only once. This clonotype has more than one count but fewer than ten. These data also formed part of another study, on T cells expressing NK-cell markers.

The sequenced sample consisted of CD4+ T cells sorted from blood. This sequence originates from a woman aged 18-35 years in good health. The V call is TRBV5-1, the J call TRBJ1-2; 12 bases agree with TRBD1. CDR3 nucleotides: TGCGCCAGCAGCCCGGCAGGGACAGGGGGCTTCTTTGGCTACACCTTC. Translation gives CASSPAGTGGFFGYTF.